The 26 T cell receptor beta chains reported below all come from one sample, sequenced in a study of T cell therapy after organ transplantation. Their cognate antigens are unknown. Documented time point: 4-8 weeks after completion of therapy. Repertoires were generated with immunoSEQ multiplex PCR, while TCRdb's copy carries only in-frame clones and drops some. The profile covers fewer than 25,000 clones, with 65% to 85% appearing a single time and nearly 9.5% taken by the ten largest. The input for sequencing was CD8+ T cells from blood, taken after autologous CMV-specific T cell therapy. The receptors were sampled from a human patient who had received a solid organ transplant and had CMV disease. The graft donor may account for some of the T cells.

This chain uses TRBV4-3 with TRBJ1-5; perhaps TRBD1 as D (6 bases). The CDR3 runs to 15 residues. V was clipped by 1 base and J by 6 bases, with 13 bases between them. Per the germline V gene, CDR1 is LGHNA and CDR2 is YSLEER. CDR3 residues: CASSQGLEGGQPQHF. The CDR3 region has the DNA TGCGCCAGCAGCCAAGGCCTTGAGGGGGGTCAGCCCCAGCATTTT.

The V call is TRBV27, the J call TRBJ2-7; D uncertain. The CDR3 extends over 12 amino acids. Between the trimmed V and J ends, which lost 6 bases and 6 bases, there was a span of 12 bases. Germline V gene data show CDR1 as MNHEY and CDR2 as SMNVEV (reference sequence). CDR3 sequence: CASSPKGGEQYF. The CDR3 DNA follows: TGTGCCAGCAGCCCCAAGGGTGGCGAGCAGTACTTC.

V gene TRBV29-1 combines with J gene TRBJ2-7; no reliable D call. Germline assignment: CDR1 SQVTM and CDR2 ANQGSEA. Trimming removed 4 bases from V and 4 bases from J, with 11 bases in between. This CDR3 has 12 residues. The chain's CDR3 is CSVVPGMYEQYF. The CDR3 region has the DNA TGCAGCGTTGTCCCAGGAATGTACGAGCAGTACTTC.

This chain uses TRBV28 with TRBJ1-1; D is perhaps TRBD1 (5 bases). Germline V gene sequence: CDR1 MDHEN, CDR2 SYDVKM. V was pared by 5 bases and J by 3 bases, with 13 bases between. The CDR3 runs 14 residues. The CDR3: CASSLTGLYTEAFF. The CDR3, as DNA: TGTGCCAGCAGTCTAACAGGTCTGTACACTGAAGCTTTCTTT.

This clone has only a few counts. The chain employs TRBV2 and TRBJ2-7, with D possibly being TRBD1 (6 bases). The V and J ends lost 6 bases and 2 bases respectively, with 11 bases between them. CDR3 size: 13 residues. CDR1 and CDR2 from the germline V gene are SNHLY and FYNNEI. CDR3 DNA sequence: TGTGCCAGCAGGGACAGTCCTACCTACGAGCAGTACTTC. It translates to CASRDSPTYEQYF. The variable domain in full, with the rest retrieved from reference TRBV2 and TRBJ2-7, is EPEVTQTPSHQVTQMGQEVILRCVPISNHLYFYWYRQILGQKVEFLVSFYNNEISEKSEIFDDQFSVERPDGSNFTLKIRSTKLEDSAMYFCASRDSPTYEQYFGPGTRLTVT.

The chain joins TRBV4-2 to TRBJ2-1; D remains unclear. Between the trimmed V and J ends, which lost 0 bases and 12 bases, there was a span of 12 bases. Germline CDR1 LGHNA, CDR2 YNFKEQ. This CDR3 contains 13 residues. CDR3 bases: TGTGCCAGCAGCCAAGAAGGTGACTTGACGCAGTTCTTC. The encoded protein is CASSQEGDLTQFF.

V and J are TRBV9 and TRBJ2-1, with D possibly TRBD2 on 6 matching bases. The CDR3 is 13 amino acids. V lost 3 bases to trimming and J lost 8 bases, with 12 bases between them. Germline V CDR1 and CDR2: SGDLS, YYNGEE. As DNA, the CDR3 is TGTGCCAGCAGCGCCGGAGGAGGGGATGAGCAGTTCTTC. Translating gives CASSAGGGDEQFF. Supplemented by reference TRBV9 and TRBJ2-1, the full variable domain reads DSGVTQTPKHLITATGQRVTLRCSPRSGDLSVYWYQQSLDQGLQFLIQYYNGEERAKGNILERFSAQQFPDLHSELNLSSLELGDSALYFCASSAGGGDEQFFGPGTRLTVL.

The CDR3 region has the DNA TGTGCCAGCAGACTAGCGGACAATGAGCAGTTCTTC. The encoded protein is CASRLADNEQFF. The chain recombines TRBV2 with TRBJ2-1, with TRBD2 identical over 8 bases. V lost 6 bases, J lost 5 bases, and 0 bases stayed unmatched. Germline values: CDR1 SNHLY, CDR2 FYNNEI. This CDR3 has 12 residues.

This chain links TRBV28 with TRBJ2-7, with TRBD2 identical over 12 bases. CDR3 length: 15 residues. The V segment lost 3 bases and the J segment 5 bases; nucleotides outside the gene matches: 5. Germline V gene sequence: CDR1 MDHEN, CDR2 SYDVKM. The CDR3 is CASSLSSGRADEQYF. In DNA form, the CDR3 reads TGTGCCAGCAGTTTGTCTAGCGGGAGGGCCGACGAGCAGTACTTC.

Points on this clone: Different DNA sequences within this sample yield the same CDR3. The chain uses TRBV19 and TRBJ1-5; weak D call: TRBD1 (5 bases). V lost 1 base to trimming and J lost 2 bases, with 9 bases between them. The length of the CDR3 is 15 residues. Germline V lookup: CDR1 LNHDA, CDR2 SQIVND (reference sequence). The CDR3, as DNA: TGTGCCAGTAGTATAGGTCTCAGGGGCAATCAGCCCCAGCATTTT. Residues: CASSIGLRGNQPQHF.

The chain recombines TRBV2 with TRBJ2-3; perhaps TRBD2 as D (5 bases). The V gene's germline CDR1 is SNHLY and CDR2 FYNNEI. Trimming removed 7 bases at V and 2 bases at J, with 13 bases between. The CDR3 has 14 residues. The CDR3 sequence is CASTAAGLTDTQYF. The CDR3 coding sequence is TGTGCCAGCACAGCGGCGGGCCTCACAGATACGCAGTATTTT.

This rearrangement joins TRBV29-1 to TRBJ1-1, with D hard to call. Germline-derived CDR1 and CDR2 are SQVTM and ANQGSEA. The ends were cut back, 4 bases at V and 5 bases at J, with 14 bases in the middle. The CDR3 is 13 amino acids. The CDR3 loop is CSVGLTSETEAFF. The DNA of the CDR3 is TGCAGCGTTGGATTGACTAGTGAGACTGAAGCTTTCTTT.

The chain is built from TRBV30 and TRBJ2-2, with a tentative D call TRBD1 (5 bases). V lost 0 bases and J lost 3, with 11 bases in between. The CDR3 has 15 amino acids. Germline CDR1 and CDR2: GTSNPN and SVGIG (reference sequence). The CDR3 sequence: CAWSVPGKDTGELFF. CDR3 bases: TGTGCCTGGAGTGTACCAGGGAAGGACACCGGGGAGCTGTTTTTT.

This clone was seen once. The chain carries TRBV19 and TRBJ1-1, with D maybe TRBD1 (6 bases). The CDR3 covers 14 residues. Germline V gene sequence: CDR1 LNHDA, CDR2 SQIVND (reference sequence). Trimming removed 5 bases from V and 3 bases from J, with 13 bases in between. The CDR3 bases are TGTGCCAGTAGTTCAGGGGACATTCACACTGAAGCTTTCTTT. It translates to CASSSGDIHTEAFF.

By its share, this clone is large. The J gene is TRBJ1-1, the V gene TRBV2; D is ambiguous. Germline V CDR1 and CDR2: SNHLY, FYNNEI. The CDR3 covers 13 residues. With 2 bases removed from V and 3 bases from J, the gap between germline ends came to 7 bases. The CDR3, as DNA: TGTGCCAGCAGTGAATTCTGGGACACTGAAGCTTTCTTT. This codes for CASSEFWDTEAFF.

V and J are TRBV6-5 and TRBJ1-2, with 7 positions matching TRBD1. V lost 0 bases and J lost 2; bases outside the gene matches: 0. This CDR3 is built from 14 residues. The germline V gene has CDR1 MNHEY and CDR2 SVGAGI. The CDR3: CASSYSGQNYGYTF. As DNA, the CDR3 is TGTGCCAGCAGTTACTCGGGACAGAACTATGGCTACACCTTC.

This clone has just one count. The V and J genes are TRBV9 and TRBJ2-1; the match to TRBD1 covers 10 bases. Germline CDR1 reads SGDLS; CDR2 reads YYNGEE. The CDR3 is 14 residues long. The junction had 6 bases not matched to a gene; V was cut back by 0 bases and J by 12 bases. CDR3 loop: CASSVVPGDRGQFF. CDR3 in DNA: TGTGCCAGCAGCGTAGTCCCAGGGGACAGGGGGCAGTTCTTC.

The rearrangement links TRBV10-2 to TRBJ2-1; the D is unclear. V was pared by 5 bases and J by 3 bases, with 11 bases between. CDR3 size: 14 residues. Germline lookup yields CDR1 WSHSY and CDR2 SAAADI. The DNA for the CDR3 is TGCGCCAGCAGTCCCGGGTTTGGCTACAATGAGCAGTTCTTC. It codes for CASSPGFGYNEQFF.

This CDR3 reads CAIRRDGTNTGELFF. The CDR3 coding sequence is TGTGCCATCAGGAGGGACGGAACGAACACCGGGGAGCTGTTTTTT. The chain carries TRBV10-3 and TRBJ2-2; D may match TRBD1 or TRBD2 (5 bases each). V lost 6 bases, J lost 0 bases, and 11 bases lay in between. Germline-derived CDR1 and CDR2 are ENHRY and SYGVKD. The CDR3 runs 15 residues.

This clone was detected only once. This chain uses TRBV2 with TRBJ2-7; 8 nucleotides match TRBD1. The CDR3 consists of 15 residues. The germline gives CDR1 SNHLY, CDR2 FYNNEI. J was trimmed by 3 bases and V by 6 bases; bases with no gene match: 10. CDR3 sequence: CASSPAGTGSYEQYF. The CDR3 DNA follows: TGTGCCAGCAGCCCGGCCGGGACAGGCAGCTACGAGCAGTACTTC.

This chain connects TRBV2 to TRBJ1-2; D gene ambiguous. In germline, CDR1 is SNHLY, CDR2 FYNNEI. This CDR3 spans 14 amino acids. With 0 bases removed from V and 4 bases from J, the gap between germline ends came to 9 bases. CDR3 DNA: TGTGCCAGCAGTGAAGCAGGCTTCAGCTATGGCTACACCTTC. It translates to CASSEAGFSYGYTF.

This chain joins TRBV7-9 and TRBJ1-4, with TRBD1 matching over 9 bases. V lost 5 bases and J lost 0; bases outside the gene matches: 7. Germline V gene sequence: CDR1 SEHNR, CDR2 FQNEAQ (reference sequence). This CDR3 is built from 17 residues. CDR3 nucleotide sequence: TGTGCCAGCAGCCCCAGGGACAGGGCAGCAACTAATGAAAAACTGTTTTTT. Translated: CASSPRDRAATNEKLFF.

CDR3 bases: TGTGCCAGCAGCTTAGGGCAGGGGAATAGTGGCTACACCTTC. Amino acids: CASSLGQGNSGYTF. V gene TRBV7-9 combines with J gene TRBJ1-2; possibly TRBD1 for D (6 bases). The germline V gene has CDR1 SEHNR and CDR2 FQNEAQ (reference sequence). Trimming left V 1 base short and J 7 bases short, with 13 bases between. The CDR3 is made up of 14 amino acids.

This chain links TRBV15 with TRBJ2-5; 7 nucleotides line up with TRBD1. The assigned J gene may be wrong: the sequence end matches TRBJ2-7 better. Germline V gene sequence: CDR1 LNHNV, CDR2 YYDKDF (reference sequence). There are 15 residues in the CDR3. CDR3 protein: CATSMPRDSLTEQYF. The CDR3 nucleotides are TGTGCCACCAGCATGCCCCGGGACAGCCTCACCGAGCAGTACTTC.

The genes are TRBV6-5 and TRBJ1-2, with D unresolved. The CDR3 runs 13 residues. Trimming removed 4 bases at V and 3 bases at J, with 9 bases between. Germline loops: CDR1 MNHEY, CDR2 SVGAGI. The CDR3 nucleotides read TGTGCCAGCAGTTGGGAAGGCCACTATGGCTACACCTTC. This sequence encodes CASSWEGHYGYTF.

This clone was found once. This chain uses TRBV5-1 with TRBJ2-3; maybe TRBD2 (5 bases). This CDR3 spans 14 amino acids. Germline V CDR1 and CDR2: SGHRS, YFSETQ. V lost 4 bases and J 2 bases, leaving 11 bases between the germline ends. The CDR3 DNA follows: TGCGCCAGCAGCCTTACCGGGAACACAGATACGCAGTATTTT. The encoded protein is CASSLTGNTDTQYF.